These 29 T cell receptor beta chains came from one sample sequenced in a study of a mutant IDH1 vaccine in newly diagnosed glioma (dated by TCRdb to about 2021). The library came from the immunoSEQ multiplex PCR assay. The clones in this table, taken by TCRdb from immuneACCESS, are in-frame only. Not every clone is retained; where verified, under half of the shortfall comes from an unresolved V gene, and the cause of the rest is unknown. Across this sample there are 75,000 to 80,000 clones, with approximately 89% seen only once. The ten largest clones represent 0.77% of the sample. Antigens of these TCRs are unknown. This specimen's time point label, interpreted: week 23, last vaccination. A 20-mer mutant IDH1 peptide at 300 micrograms in Montanide made up each vaccine dose, which was injected subcutaneously together with topical imiquimod. The material was PBMCs, obtained from a glioma patient whose treatment included an IDH1 peptide vaccine. These receptors all come from a woman between 45 and 65 years old with glioma.

The rearrangement uses TRBV30 and TRBJ1-2; D uncertain. The germline gives CDR1 GTSNPN, CDR2 SVGIG (reference sequence). The CDR3 sequence is 10 residues long. V dropped 1 base and J dropped 7 bases, with 4 bases sitting between them. CDR3 loop: CAWSDSGYTF. The CDR3 DNA reads as TGTGCCTGGAGTGACTCTGGCTACACCTTC. The full variable domain, completed using reference TRBV30 and TRBJ1-2, is SQTIHQWPATLVQPVGSPLSLECTVEGTSNPNLYWYRQAAGRGLQLLFYSVGIGQISSEVPQNLSASRPQDRQFILSSKKLLLSDSGFYLCAWSDSGYTFGSGTRLTVV.

This chain joins TRBV14 and TRBJ2-5; tentatively, D is TRBD1 or TRBD2 (5 bases each). Deletions cut 3 bases from V and 1 base from J, with 9 bases between. The CDR3 is 14 residues long. CDR1 is SGHDN, CDR2 FVKESK, per germline. The CDR3 DNA sequence: TGTGCCAGCAGCCACCTGGGGGTCCAAGAGACCCAGTACTTC. It is translated as CASSHLGVQETQYF.

CDR3 in amino acids: CASSLGVASGREETQYF. In DNA form, the CDR3 reads TGTGCCAGCAGTTTGGGGGTGGCTAGCGGGAGAGAAGAGACCCAGTACTTC. The chain carries TRBV28 and TRBJ2-5; 10 positions agree with TRBD2. J was trimmed by 3 bases and V by 3 bases; bases with no gene match: 10. The CDR3 is made up of 17 amino acids. Germline CDR1 is MDHEN and CDR2 is SYDVKM.

CDR3 bases: TGTGCCAGCAGCAGGACAGGGCTGGAGCAGTACTTC. This gives the protein CASSRTGLEQYF. V usage is TRBV27 and J usage is TRBJ2-7; 8 bases match TRBD1. Germline V CDR1 and CDR2: MNHEY, SMNVEV (reference sequence). V trimming: 6 bases; J trimming: 7 bases; junction bases outside the gene matches: 5. The CDR3 runs 12 residues.

The rearrangement links TRBV11-3 to TRBJ2-2; D uncertain. Germline V gene data show CDR1 as SGHNT and CDR2 as YENEEA. Trimming took off 11 bases at V and 1 base at J, with 8 bases between the two ends. This CDR3 contains 12 residues. DNA for the CDR3: TGTGCCTCTAGTGTGAACACCGGGGAGCTGTTTTTT. This translates into CASSVNTGELFF.

V gene TRBV9 combines with J gene TRBJ2-3; no firm D call. Looked up from germline, CDR1 is SGDLS and CDR2 is YYNGEE. This CDR3 has 13 amino acids. Trimming removed 3 bases at V and 0 bases at J, with 5 bases between. The CDR3 nucleotides are TGTGCCAGCAGCGAGACTAGCACAGATACGCAGTATTTT. This sequence encodes CASSETSTDTQYF.

The chain combines TRBV27 with TRBJ1-6; 8 nucleotides line up with TRBD1. After removal of 4 bases from V and 7 bases from J, the junction contained 0 bases not matched to a gene. CDR1 is MNHEY and CDR2 is SMNVEV in the germline V gene (reference sequence). CDR3 length equals 13 residues. This chain's CDR3 is CASSWTGNSPLHF. Here the CDR3 DNA reads TGTGCCAGCAGTTGGACAGGGAATTCACCCCTCCACTTT.

V and J are TRBV7-9 and TRBJ1-3; TRBD1 agrees at 9 bases. CDR3 length: 15 residues. The germline V gene has CDR1 SEHNR and CDR2 FQNEAQ (reference sequence). V was pared by 5 bases and J by 1 base, with 3 bases of the junction left unmatched. CDR3 amino acids: CASSPQGASGNTIYF. CDR3 coding DNA: TGTGCCAGCAGCCCACAGGGGGCTTCTGGAAACACCATATATTTT.

The rearrangement uses TRBV4-1 and TRBJ2-5; 7 nucleotides line up with TRBD1. Germline CDR1 and CDR2: MGHRA and YSYEKL. After removal of 2 bases from V and 5 bases from J, the junction contained 5 bases not matched to a gene. The CDR3 length is 14 residues. The CDR3 DNA follows: TGCGCCAGCAGCCAACCCGACAGGGTCGAGACCCAGTACTTC. It is translated as CASSQPDRVETQYF.

This chain uses TRBV19 with TRBJ1-3; TRBD1 agrees at 7 bases. Germline loops: CDR1 LNHDA, CDR2 SQIVND (reference sequence). The CDR3 contains 16 residues. The ends lost 3 bases at V and 2 bases at J; junction bases unmatched: 7. The CDR3 nucleotides are TGTGCCAGTAGTATCTACGCGACAGGGCCTGGAAACACCATATATTTT. Amino acids: CASSIYATGPGNTIYF. Together with reference TRBV19 and TRBJ1-3, the CDR3 gives the full variable domain: DGGITQSPKYLFRKEGQNVTLSCEQNLNHDAMYWYRQDPGQGLRLIYYSQIVNDFQKGDIAEGYSVSREKKESFPLTVTSAQKNPTAFYLCASSIYATGPGNTIYFGEGSWLTVV.

This clone has more than one count but fewer than ten. This chain uses TRBV30 with TRBJ2-7; D perhaps matches TRBD2 (5 bases). Germline CDR1 reads GTSNPN; CDR2 reads SVGIG (reference sequence). V lost 5 bases and J lost 5, with 13 bases in between. There are 12 residues in the CDR3. In DNA, the CDR3 is TGTGCCTGGGGTTATAGCGTCAACGAGCAGTACTTC. This encodes CAWGYSVNEQYF.

This clone was recorded once. The chain uses TRBV28 and TRBJ1-1, with 10 positions matching TRBD1. The CDR3 has 14 amino acids. The germline V gene encodes CDR1 MDHEN and CDR2 SYDVKM. The junction had 7 bases not matched to a gene; V was cut back by 7 bases and J by 5 bases. CDR3 DNA: TGTGCCAGCACTTGGACAGGGGGAGGAACTGAAGCTTTCTTT. Translating gives CASTWTGGGTEAFF.

The chain uses TRBV7-9 and TRBJ2-3; no reliable D call. Germline CDR1 and CDR2: SEHNR and FQNEAQ (reference sequence). The CDR3 spans 12 residues. V was clipped by 4 bases and J by 5 bases, with 7 bases between them. DNA for the CDR3: TGTGCCAGCAGCTCGTATGAAGATACGCAGTATTTT. As protein: CASSSYEDTQYF. The whole variable domain, remainder taken from reference TRBV7-9 and TRBJ2-3, is DTGVSQNPRHKITKRGQNVTFRCDPISEHNRLYWYRQTLGQGPEFLTYFQNEAQLEKSRLLSDRFSAERPKGSFSTLEIQRTEQGDSAMYLCASSSYEDTQYFGPGTRLTVL.

V is TRBV11-1 and J is TRBJ2-3; maybe TRBD1 (5 bases). Germline loops: CDR1 SGHAT, CDR2 FQDESV (reference sequence). The CDR3 has 15 residues. V lost 5 bases, J lost 3 bases, and 15 bases lay in between. CDR3 sequence: CASSQQVVPTDTQYF. Here the CDR3 DNA reads TGTGCCAGCAGCCAACAGGTGGTACCTACAGATACGCAGTATTTT.

The V call is TRBV5-8, the J call TRBJ1-4; D unclear. The ends were cut back, 2 bases at V and 1 base at J, with 6 bases in the middle. CDR3 length: 14 amino acids. Germline-derived CDR1 and CDR2 are SGHTS and YDEGEE. The CDR3 DNA reads as TGTGCCAGCAGCTTTCAAGGAACTAATGAAAAACTGTTTTTT. Its protein product is CASSFQGTNEKLFF.

This chain links TRBV9 with TRBJ2-5; TRBD2 is a possible D gene (6 bases). There are 14 residues in the CDR3. Trimming left V 0 bases short and J 2 bases short, with 8 bases between. Per the germline V gene, CDR1 is SGDLS and CDR2 is YYNGEE. In DNA, the CDR3 is TGTGCCAGCAGCGTAGGGGGGGAACAAGAGACCCAGTACTTC. It is translated as CASSVGGEQETQYF.

This sequence joins TRBV5-1 and TRBJ1-4, with a tentative D call TRBD1 (5 bases). Trimming removed 0 bases at V and 2 bases at J, with 11 bases between. CDR1 SGHRS and CDR2 YFSETQ come from the germline V gene. The CDR3 totals 16 residues. Here the CDR3 reads CASSLGGAGTNEKLFF. CDR3 in DNA: TGCGCCAGCAGCTTGGGAGGGGCAGGGACTAATGAAAAACTGTTTTTT.

The rearrangement links TRBV28 to TRBJ1-2; possibly TRBD1 for D (5 bases). CDR1 and CDR2 (germline): MDHEN, SYDVKM. The germline V and J ends were trimmed by 2 bases and 5 bases, with 15 bases remaining between them. The length of the CDR3 is 15 residues. CDR3 nucleotides: TGTGCCAGCAGTTTACTAACCGGGACGGATTATGGCTACACCTTC. Residues: CASSLLTGTDYGYTF.

CDR3 region: CASSLSSGRANEQFF. In nucleotides, the CDR3 is TGTGCCAGCAGTCTTTCTAGCGGGAGGGCAAATGAGCAGTTCTTC. The J gene is TRBJ2-1, the V gene TRBV6-6; 12 bases fit TRBD2. Germline lookup yields CDR1 MNHNY and CDR2 SVGAGI (reference sequence). The CDR3 contains 15 residues. With 5 bases clipped from V and 7 bases from J, the junction kept 6 bases outside the gene matches.

The chain couples TRBV29-1 to TRBJ2-5; 8 bases agree with TRBD1. Germline CDR1 reads SQVTM; CDR2 reads ANQGSEA. CDR3 length: 16 residues. The V gene end was trimmed by 0 bases and the J gene end by 7 bases; junction bases not matched to a gene: 13. Here the CDR3 DNA reads TGCAGCGTTGAAGAAAGGGGACAGGTTTTTGCAGCGACCCAGTACTTC. Its protein is CSVEERGQVFAATQYF.

V is TRBV28 and J is TRBJ2-7; D remains unclear. This CDR3 spans 12 amino acids. Trimming removed 5 bases from V and 0 bases from J, with 5 bases in between. Germline CDR1 MDHEN, CDR2 SYDVKM. For the CDR3, the DNA is TGTGCCAGCAGTCTCCTCTCCTACGAGCAGTACTTC. It specifies CASSLLSYEQYF.

The rearrangement uses TRBV6-1 and TRBJ2-7, with 7 nucleotides matching TRBD2. V lost 1 base and J lost 4; bases outside the gene matches: 7. From germline, CDR1 is MNHNS and CDR2 SASEGT. The CDR3 is made up of 15 amino acids. The CDR3 loop is CASSEVGGRKYEQYF. The CDR3 nucleotides read TGTGCCAGCAGTGAAGTGGGCGGGAGAAAGTACGAGCAGTACTTC.

This clone was counted once. The J gene is TRBJ2-2, the V gene TRBV28; 12 nucleotides match TRBD2. The junction had 7 bases not matched to a gene; V was cut back by 6 bases and J by 5 bases. The CDR3 is 16 residues long. Germline lookup yields CDR1 MDHEN and CDR2 SYDVKM. The CDR3 is CASSSTSGSWTGELFF. The DNA for the CDR3 is TGTGCCAGCAGCTCGACTAGCGGGAGTTGGACCGGGGAGCTGTTTTTT.

The chain has TRBV5-1 and TRBJ2-3, with TRBD1 matching 7 bases. CDR1 is SGHRS, CDR2 YFSETQ, per germline. CDR3 length: 15 amino acids. The ends lost 4 bases at V and 3 bases at J; junction bases unmatched: 8. The CDR3 bases are TGCGCCAGCAGCATCGAGGGGGACAGAACAGATACGCAGTATTTT. Translation gives CASSIEGDRTDTQYF.

This clone appeared once. The V gene is TRBV7-9, the J gene TRBJ2-7; D is perhaps TRBD2 (6 bases). V shed 4 bases and J shed 6 bases, with 10 bases lying between them. The CDR3 loop spans 12 amino acids. Germline loops: CDR1 SEHNR, CDR2 FQNEAQ (reference sequence). The CDR3 is CASSSQGGEQYF. The CDR3 DNA sequence: TGTGCCAGCAGCTCCCAGGGAGGCGAGCAGTACTTC.

This sequence joins TRBV7-9 and TRBJ1-2, with unresolved D. The germline V and J ends were trimmed by 1 base and 4 bases, with 7 bases remaining between them. Germline lookup yields CDR1 SEHNR and CDR2 FQNEAQ (reference sequence). There are 13 residues in the CDR3. As DNA, the CDR3 is TGTGCCAGCAGCTTAGACAGTGGCTATGGCTACACCTTC. The encoded protein is CASSLDSGYGYTF. Supplemented by reference TRBV7-9 and TRBJ1-2, the full variable domain reads DTGVSQNPRHKITKRGQNVTFRCDPISEHNRLYWYRQTLGQGPEFLTYFQNEAQLEKSRLLSDRFSAERPKGSFSTLEIQRTEQGDSAMYLCASSLDSGYGYTFGSGTRLTVV.

The rearrangement uses TRBV11-2 and TRBJ1-1; D unclear. Germline CDR1 is SGHAT and CDR2 is FQNNGV. CDR3 size: 13 residues. The V end lost 2 bases, the J end lost 5 bases, and 9 bases lay between the germline ends. CDR3: CASSLPGWTEAFF. CDR3 DNA sequence: TGTGCCAGCAGCTTACCCGGGTGGACTGAAGCTTTCTTT.

The V gene is TRBV19, the J gene TRBJ2-1; 8 bases line up with TRBD2. The CDR3 has 15 residues. V was pared by 6 bases and J by 0 bases, with 4 bases of the junction left unmatched. Germline loops: CDR1 LNHDA, CDR2 SQIVND (reference sequence). In nucleotides, the CDR3 is TGTGCCAGTAGCCTGAGCGGGGGCTCCTACAATGAGCAGTTCTTC. Protein product: CASSLSGGSYNEQFF.

The V call is TRBV5-1, the J call TRBJ2-7; TRBD2 agrees at 9 bases. Germline CDR1 is SGHRS and CDR2 is YFSETQ. This CDR3 contains 16 residues. The V segment lost 2 bases and the J segment 1 base; nucleotides outside the gene matches: 7. CDR3 in DNA: TGCGCCAGCAGCTTCAATACTAGCGGGCTATCCTACGAGCAGTACTTC. Residues: CASSFNTSGLSYEQYF.